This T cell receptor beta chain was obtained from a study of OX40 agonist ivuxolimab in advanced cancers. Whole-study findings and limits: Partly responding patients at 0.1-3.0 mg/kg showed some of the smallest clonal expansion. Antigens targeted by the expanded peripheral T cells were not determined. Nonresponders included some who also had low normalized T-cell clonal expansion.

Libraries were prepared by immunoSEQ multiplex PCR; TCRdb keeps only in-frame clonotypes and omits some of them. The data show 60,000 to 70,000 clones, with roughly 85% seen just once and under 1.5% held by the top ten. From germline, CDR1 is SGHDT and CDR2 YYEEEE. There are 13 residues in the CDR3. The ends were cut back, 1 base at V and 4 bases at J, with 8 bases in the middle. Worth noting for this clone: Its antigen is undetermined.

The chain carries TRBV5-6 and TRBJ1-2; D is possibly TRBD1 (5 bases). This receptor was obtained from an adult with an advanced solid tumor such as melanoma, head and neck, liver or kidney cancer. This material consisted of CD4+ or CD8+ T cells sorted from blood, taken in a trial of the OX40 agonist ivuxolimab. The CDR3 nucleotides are TGTGCCAGCAGCTTGAGGGGCGCCTATGGCTACACCTTC. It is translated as CASSLRGAYGYTF.